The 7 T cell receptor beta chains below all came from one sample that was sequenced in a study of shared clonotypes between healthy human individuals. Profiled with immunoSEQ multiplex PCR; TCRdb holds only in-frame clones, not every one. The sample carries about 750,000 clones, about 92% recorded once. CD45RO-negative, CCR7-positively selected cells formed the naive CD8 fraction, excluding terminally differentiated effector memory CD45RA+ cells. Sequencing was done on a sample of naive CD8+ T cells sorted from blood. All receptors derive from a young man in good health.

In nucleotides, the CDR3 is TGTGCCGTGCGGAAACAGGGAACCTCCTACAATGAGCAGTTCTTC. It encodes CAVRKQGTSYNEQFF. This chain joins TRBV10-3 and TRBJ2-1, with D possibly TRBD1 on 6 matching bases. The V end lost 11 bases, the J end lost 0 bases, and 17 bases lay between the germline ends. Germline CDR1 and CDR2: ENHRY and SYGVKD. The CDR3 is made up of 15 amino acids.

CDR3 loop: CASSLPQGAGTGELFF. The DNA for the CDR3 is TGTGCCAGCAGCTTACCTCAGGGGGCTGGGACCGGGGAGCTGTTTTTT. The V and J genes are TRBV7-6 and TRBJ2-2, with 8 bases aligning to TRBD1. The ends lost 2 bases at V and 5 bases at J; junction bases unmatched: 7. The CDR3 sequence is 16 residues long. Germline loops: CDR1 SGHVS, CDR2 FNYEAQ.

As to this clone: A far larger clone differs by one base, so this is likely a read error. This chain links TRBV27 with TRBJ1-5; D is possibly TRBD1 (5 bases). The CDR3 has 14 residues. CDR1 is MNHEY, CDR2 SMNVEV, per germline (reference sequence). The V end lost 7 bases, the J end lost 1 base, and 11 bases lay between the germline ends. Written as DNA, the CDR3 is TGTGCCAGCAACCCCCAGGGAAGCAATCAGCCCCAGCATTTT. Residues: CASNPQGSNQPQHF.

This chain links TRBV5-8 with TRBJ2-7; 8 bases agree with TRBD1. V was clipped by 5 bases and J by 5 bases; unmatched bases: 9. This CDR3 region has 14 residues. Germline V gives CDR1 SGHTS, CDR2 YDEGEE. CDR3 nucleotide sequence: TGTGCCAGCAGATATCCGGGACAGGTTAACGAGCAGTACTTC. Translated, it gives CASRYPGQVNEQYF. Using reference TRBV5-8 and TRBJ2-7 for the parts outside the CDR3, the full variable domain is EAGVTQSPTHLIKTRGQQATLRCSPISGHTSVYWYQQALGLGLQFLLWYDEGEERNRGNFPPRFSGRQFPNYSSELNVNALELEDSALYLCASRYPGQVNEQYFGPGTRLTVT.

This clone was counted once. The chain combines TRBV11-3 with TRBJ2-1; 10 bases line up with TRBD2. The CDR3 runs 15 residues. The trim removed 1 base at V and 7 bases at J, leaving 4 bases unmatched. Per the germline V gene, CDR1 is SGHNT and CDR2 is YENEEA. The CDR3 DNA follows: TGTGCCAGCAGCTTAGCGTCTAGCGGGAGTAATGAGCAGTTCTTC. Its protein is CASSLASSGSNEQFF.

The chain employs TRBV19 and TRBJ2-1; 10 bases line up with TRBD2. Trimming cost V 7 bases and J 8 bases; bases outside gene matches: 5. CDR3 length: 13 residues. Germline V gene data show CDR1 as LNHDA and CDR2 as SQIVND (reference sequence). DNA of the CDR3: TGTGCCAGTAAGCGGGAGGGCCTTTATGAGCAGTTCTTC. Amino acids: CASKREGLYEQFF.

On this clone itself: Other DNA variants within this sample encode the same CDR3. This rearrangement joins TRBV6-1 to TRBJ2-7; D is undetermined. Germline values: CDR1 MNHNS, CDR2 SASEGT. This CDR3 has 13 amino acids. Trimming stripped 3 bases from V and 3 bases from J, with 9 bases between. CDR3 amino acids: CASSEVGGYEQYF. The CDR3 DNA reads TGTGCCAGCAGTGAGGTGGGCGGCTACGAGCAGTACTTC.